The present T cell receptor (beta chain) was sequenced within a study of long-term antiretroviral therapy in people with HIV. Regarding the study as a whole: HIV repertoires spanned tighter CDR3 length ranges than controls did. Clonotypes expanded prior to ART showed repertoire dominance at all sampled time points. Dating from about 2004 to 2017, the blood was possibly obtained under older ART regimens.

For this clone: Its antigen is currently unknown.

Specimens carried about 0.95-11 million cryopreserved PBMC before DNA extraction. Running of the v3.0 immunoSEQ assay took place at survey level. Sequencing used immunoSEQ multiplex PCR; TCRdb keeps in-frame clones, though not all of them. The sample holds around 26,000 clones, roughly 76% seen once. The length of the CDR3 is 14 residues. Germline V gene data show CDR1 as SNHLY and CDR2 as FYNNEI. Trimming stripped 6 bases from V and 0 bases from J, with 11 bases between. The chain links TRBV2 to TRBJ1-1; the D gene is possibly TRBD1 (5 bases). This sample comprised unsorted PBMCs, obtained 1.1 years before starting antiretroviral therapy. The TCR comes from a middle-aged woman with HIV. This CDR3 is CASRAGTVNTEAFF. The CDR3 coding sequence is TGTGCCAGCAGGGCCGGGACGGTGAACACTGAAGCTTTCTTT.